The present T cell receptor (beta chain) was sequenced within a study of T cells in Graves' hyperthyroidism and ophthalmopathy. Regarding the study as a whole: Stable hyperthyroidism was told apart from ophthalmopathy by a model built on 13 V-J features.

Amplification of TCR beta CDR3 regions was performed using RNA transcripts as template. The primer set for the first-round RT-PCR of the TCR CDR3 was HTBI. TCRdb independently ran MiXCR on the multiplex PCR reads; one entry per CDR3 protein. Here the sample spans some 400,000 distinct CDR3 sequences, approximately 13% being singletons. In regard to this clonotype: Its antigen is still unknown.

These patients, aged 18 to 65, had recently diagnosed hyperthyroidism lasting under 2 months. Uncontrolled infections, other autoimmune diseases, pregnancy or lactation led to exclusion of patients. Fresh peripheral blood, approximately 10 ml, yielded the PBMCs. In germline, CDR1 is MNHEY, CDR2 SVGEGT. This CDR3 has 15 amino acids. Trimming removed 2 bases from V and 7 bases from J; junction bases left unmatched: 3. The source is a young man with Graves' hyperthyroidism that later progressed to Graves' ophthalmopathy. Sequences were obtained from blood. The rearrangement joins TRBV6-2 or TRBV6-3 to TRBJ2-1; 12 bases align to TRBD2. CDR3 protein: CASSYGTSGHNEQFF. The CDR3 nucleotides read TGTGCCAGCAGTTACGGGACTAGCGGGCATAATGAGCAGTTCTTC.